The clone carrying this TCR beta chain was seen just once. As yet, its antigen is unknown. TCRdb's copy holds only in-frame clones and misses some; the assay was immunoSEQ multiplex PCR. The sample consists of roughly 270,000 clones, approximately 90% of them appearing once. This sample was included in a study of cytomegalovirus exposure and HLA in healthy donors. Across the whole study: Per a later analysis, the approximately 690 first-cohort and more than 100 validation repertoires shared one platform.

Study-wide results and limits: Reported performance of the classifier showed diagnosis of cytomegalovirus status with high specificity and sensitivity.

Germline V gives CDR1 SGHTA, CDR2 FQGTGA. Between the trimmed V and J ends, which lost 5 bases and 4 bases, there was a span of 18 bases. The CDR3 consists of 16 residues. The sequenced sample consisted of PBMCs. The TCR originated in a woman between 18 and 30 years old in good health and CMV-seronegative. The chain links TRBV7-3 to TRBJ2-1; D remains unclear. CDR3 in DNA: TGTGCCAGCAGCCCCACATCCCAGTACCCATACAATGAGCAGTTCTTC. Its protein product is CASSPTSQYPYNEQFF.